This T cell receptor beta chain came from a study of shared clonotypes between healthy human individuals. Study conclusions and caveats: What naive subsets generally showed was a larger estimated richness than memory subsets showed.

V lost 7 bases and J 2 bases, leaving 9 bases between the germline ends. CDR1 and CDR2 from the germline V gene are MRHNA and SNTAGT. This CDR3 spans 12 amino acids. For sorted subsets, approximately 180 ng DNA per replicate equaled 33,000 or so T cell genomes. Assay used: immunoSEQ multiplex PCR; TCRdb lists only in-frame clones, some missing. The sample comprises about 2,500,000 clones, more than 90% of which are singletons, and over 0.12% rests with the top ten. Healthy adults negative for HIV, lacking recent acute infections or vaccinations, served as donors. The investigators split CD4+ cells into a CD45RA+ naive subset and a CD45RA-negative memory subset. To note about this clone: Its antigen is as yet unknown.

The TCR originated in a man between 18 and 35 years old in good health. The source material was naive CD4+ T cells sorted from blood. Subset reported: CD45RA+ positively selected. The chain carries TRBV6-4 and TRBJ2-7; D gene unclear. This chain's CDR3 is CASNGLTYEQYF. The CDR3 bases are TGTGCCAGCAACGGCTTGACCTACGAGCAGTACTTC.